These 12 T cell receptor beta chains share one sample of origin, sequenced in a study of sequential checkpoint blockade in melanoma. Treatment here: randomized to nivolumab then ipilimumab (arm A) or the reverse (arm B). The method was immunoSEQ multiplex PCR; TCRdb's version includes in-frame clones alone and lacks a portion of them. The repertoire holds approximately 9,000 clones, roughly 73% seen once, with about 15% in the top ten. The sequencing used CD8+ T cells sorted from blood (inferred from file names), collected from a patient given nivolumab and ipilimumab in sequence. These TCRs come from a human donor with melanoma.

The rearrangement links TRBV4-2 to TRBJ2-5, with D possibly TRBD2 on 7 matching bases. The CDR3 extends over 15 amino acids. Trimming left V 4 bases short and J 2 bases short, with 14 bases between. Germline lookup yields CDR1 LGHNA and CDR2 YNFKEQ. The CDR3 DNA is TGTGCCAGCAGCCCCCCCGGGGGGCCACAAGAGACCCAGTACTTC. It specifies CASSPPGGPQETQYF.

The chain combines TRBV10-1 with TRBJ2-7, with D unclear. Germline CDR1 reads WNHNN; CDR2 reads SYGVQD (reference sequence). The CDR3 loop spans 15 amino acids. Trimming removed 2 bases at V and 5 bases at J, with 16 bases between. The CDR3 coding sequence is TGCGCCAGCAGTGAGGGCATTAACTACCCCCACGAGCAGTACTTC. This encodes CASSEGINYPHEQYF.

The gene calls are TRBV27 and TRBJ1-2, with D hard to call. This CDR3 contains 14 residues. Trimming removed 0 bases from V and 4 bases from J, with 9 bases in between. Germline CDR1 is MNHEY and CDR2 is SMNVEV (reference sequence). The CDR3 DNA reads as TGTGCCAGCAGTTTATCGTCAGGCGCCTATGGCTACACCTTC. Its protein is CASSLSSGAYGYTF.

The V call is TRBV4-2, the J call TRBJ2-5; 11 positions agree with TRBD2. V dropped 5 bases and J dropped 5; count of bases not matched to a gene: 10. Germline lookup yields CDR1 LGHNA and CDR2 YNFKEQ. This CDR3 is built from 16 residues. The CDR3 protein is CASSGELAGVQETQYF. CDR3 nucleotides: TGTGCCAGCAGCGGAGAACTAGCGGGAGTACAGGAGACCCAGTACTTC.

The gene calls are TRBV4-1 and TRBJ2-1; D remains unclear. V was trimmed by 4 bases and J by 3 bases, leaving 7 bases between them. There are 13 residues in the CDR3. Germline CDR1 MGHRA, CDR2 YSYEKL. The CDR3 loop is CASSRARYNEQFF. The CDR3 nucleotides read TGCGCCAGCAGCCGAGCGCGCTACAATGAGCAGTTCTTC.

This chain joins TRBV29-1 and TRBJ1-1; 8 bases map to TRBD1. The germline CDR1 and CDR2 sequences are SQVTM and ANQGSEA. This CDR3 contains 12 residues. Trimming removed 6 bases from V and 5 bases from J; junction bases left unmatched: 5. Written as DNA, the CDR3 is TGCAGCGTACTACAGGGGGAAACTGAAGCTTTCTTT. This translates into CSVLQGETEAFF.

The V and J genes are TRBV4-1 and TRBJ2-3; D is unresolved. Trimming pared 0 bases from V and 5 bases from J, leaving 3 bases between. Per the germline V gene, CDR1 is MGHRA and CDR2 is YSYEKL. The CDR3 is 12 residues long. The CDR3 DNA sequence: TGCGCCAGCAGCCAAGACGGAGATACGCAGTATTTT. As protein: CASSQDGDTQYF.

The chain has TRBV19 and TRBJ1-2, with TRBD1 matching 7 bases. The germline CDR1 and CDR2 sequences are LNHDA and SQIVND (reference sequence). V gave up 8 bases and J gave up 6 bases; unmatched junction bases: 9. The CDR3 is made up of 13 amino acids. CDR3 coding DNA: TGTGCCAGTGAGACAGGGTCGAGTAATGGCTACACCTTC. Translated, it gives CASETGSSNGYTF.

V is TRBV7-9 and J is TRBJ1-1; TRBD1 is a possible D gene (6 bases). The CDR3 runs to 12 residues. Germline V gives CDR1 SEHNR, CDR2 FQNEAQ (reference sequence). Trimming stripped 9 bases from V and 0 bases from J, with 8 bases between. The CDR3 DNA reads TGTGCCAGTCGGGACATGAACACTGAAGCTTTCTTT. Its translation is CASRDMNTEAFF. Full variable domain (rest looked up from reference TRBV7-9 and TRBJ1-1): DTGVSQNPRHKITKRGQNVTFRCDPISEHNRLYWYRQTLGQGPEFLTYFQNEAQLEKSRLLSDRFSAERPKGSFSTLEIQRTEQGDSAMYLCASRDMNTEAFFGQGTRLTVV.

This chain links TRBV14 with TRBJ1-4, with 8 bases aligning to TRBD1. Trimming removed 3 bases from V and 6 bases from J; junction bases left unmatched: 3. There are 14 residues in the CDR3. Germline lookup yields CDR1 SGHDN and CDR2 FVKESK. The DNA for the CDR3 is TGTGCCAGCAGCCACCCGGACAGGGATGAAAAACTGTTTTTT. It is translated as CASSHPDRDEKLFF.

The genes are TRBV5-1 and TRBJ2-7, with D possibly TRBD1 on 7 matching bases. V was clipped by 1 base and J by 5 bases, with 13 bases between them. CDR1 SGHRS and CDR2 YFSETQ come from the germline V gene. The length of the CDR3 is 14 residues. The CDR3 bases are TGCGCCAGCAGCTTGCTTGGAGGGGGCAACGAGCAGTACTTC. Protein: CASSLLGGGNEQYF.

This sequence joins TRBV4-2 and TRBJ1-1, with D perhaps TRBD1 (5 bases). This CDR3 region has 15 residues. Germline assignment: CDR1 LGHNA and CDR2 YNFKEQ. V shed 4 bases and J shed 0 bases, with 12 bases lying between them. In DNA, the CDR3 is TGTGCCAGCAGCCCGATCAGGGAAATGAACACTGAAGCTTTCTTT. It specifies CASSPIREMNTEAFF.